This entry features one T cell receptor beta chain sequence. As yet, its antigen is unknown. The repertoire was sequenced with immunoSEQ multiplex PCR; TCRdb's copy has only in-frame clones and lacks some. Of about 120,000 clones listed, 80% to 90% are singletons. These data are taken from a study of T cell responses to AZD1222 COVID-19 vaccine. Findings of the study overall: Just a handful of people given AZD1222 tested seropositive at baseline. In all cases, repertoires were sampled only after the peak T cell response. Compared with day 0, the breadth and depth of the Spike-specific TCR repertoire rose significantly after two doses of AZD1222. In the spike-specific TCR repertoire, nearly half reportedly target unmutated variant regions.

The CDR3 runs to 12 residues. From germline, CDR1 is LGHDT and CDR2 YNNKEL (reference sequence). V gave up 4 bases and J gave up 7 bases, with 10 bases separating them. This specimen was peripheral blood, taken on day 0 of AZD1222 vaccination. The sequence was obtained from an adult in good health. This chain uses TRBV3-1 (or the pseudogene TRBV3-2) with TRBJ1-2; no clear D. The CDR3 sequence: CASSPGMGGYTF. CDR3 nucleotide sequence: TGTGCCAGCAGCCCCGGGATGGGTGGCTACACCTTC.